This TCR beta chain comes out of a study of cytomegalovirus exposure and HLA in healthy donors. The PCR contained 60 Vbeta and 13 Jbeta primers. The method was immunoSEQ multiplex PCR; TCRdb's version includes in-frame clones alone and lacks a portion of them. The sample lists approximately 150,000 clones; approximately 80% were seen once. Only one count was recorded for this clone. Its antigen remains unknown. Findings and limits, study-wide: Later genetic work tied a missense DCLRE1C variant to beta-chain V and J trimming.

This CDR3 has 18 amino acids. V lost 4 bases, J lost 1 base, and 11 bases stayed unmatched. Germline CDR1 MNHNS, CDR2 SASEGT. This receptor was obtained from a male donor in good health and CMV-seronegative. The chain joins TRBV6-1 to TRBJ2-3; TRBD1 matches 10 bases. The specimen was PBMCs. The CDR3 sequence is CASSAWDRGVGGTDTQYF. CDR3 sequence (DNA): TGTGCCAGCAGTGCGTGGGACAGGGGTGTCGGAGGCACAGATACGCAGTATTTT.